Below, 19 T cell receptor beta chains from the same sample are listed, as sequenced in a study of blood T cell repertoires in COVID-19. Some clones are missing from TCRdb's copy, which holds only in-frame ones; the method was immunoSEQ multiplex PCR. This sample carries 240,000 or so clones, 75% to 90% of them seen once, and the ten largest clones take roughly 3.5%. Sequencing was carried out using PBMCs or T cells enriched from blood (not recorded which). The receptors were sampled from a woman aged 40 to 50 with acute COVID-19.

The genes are TRBV5-6 and TRBJ2-2, with 7 bases lining up with TRBD1. The CDR3 has 16 residues. The ends lost 4 bases at V and 3 bases at J; junction bases unmatched: 9. Germline-derived CDR1 and CDR2 are SGHDT and YYEEEE. CDR3 protein: CASSPPQGPYTGELFF. The CDR3 DNA follows: TGTGCCAGCAGCCCGCCACAGGGGCCTTACACCGGGGAGCTGTTTTTT.

The chain combines TRBV9 with TRBJ1-2, with D tentatively TRBD1 (5 bases). There are 14 residues in the CDR3. From germline, CDR1 is SGDLS and CDR2 YYNGEE. Trimming shortened V by 0 bases and J by 8 bases, and 14 bases separated the two germline ends. The CDR3 loop reads CASSVGAGGGGYTF. The CDR3 nucleotides read TGTGCCAGCAGCGTAGGTGCCGGGGGGGGAGGCTACACCTTC.

V gene TRBV10-3 combines with J gene TRBJ2-1; 7 nucleotides align to TRBD2. J gave up 2 bases and V 10 bases, and 11 bases lay outside the gene matches. CDR1 and CDR2 from the germline V gene are ENHRY and SYGVKD. The CDR3 has 15 amino acids. The CDR3 reads CATRTLAAAYNEQFF. In nucleotides, the CDR3 is TGTGCCACCCGCACGCTAGCGGCAGCCTACAATGAGCAGTTCTTC.

The chain joins TRBV11-3 to TRBJ2-7, with unresolved D. In germline, CDR1 is SGHNT, CDR2 YENEEA. The CDR3 runs 13 residues. Trimming shortened V by 3 bases and J by 4 bases, and 10 bases separated the two germline ends. The CDR3 sequence: CASSFPHSYEQYF. The CDR3 nucleotides read TGTGCCAGCAGCTTTCCCCACAGTTACGAGCAGTACTTC.

V usage is TRBV13 and J usage is TRBJ1-2; 7 nucleotides match TRBD1. The CDR3 sequence is 13 residues long. The V gene's germline CDR1 is PRHDT and CDR2 FYEKMQ (reference sequence). V lost 6 bases and J lost 2; bases outside the gene matches: 3. The CDR3 DNA follows: TGTGCCAGCAGGGGACAGCGCAACTATGGCTACACCTTC. This encodes CASRGQRNYGYTF.

J is TRBJ2-7 and V is TRBV9; 10 positions agree with TRBD1. CDR1 and CDR2 (germline): SGDLS, YYNGEE. With V trimmed by 3 bases and J by 4 bases, 7 bases remained unmatched. The CDR3 sequence is 15 residues long. CDR3 DNA sequence: TGTGCCAGCAGCGCAGGGACAGGGGAGGGGTACGAGCAGTACTTC. Protein sequence: CASSAGTGEGYEQYF.

This clone was observed once. The chain uses TRBV19 and TRBJ2-5; 7 nucleotides match TRBD2. Trimming removed 5 bases from V and 4 bases from J; junction bases left unmatched: 13. Per the germline V gene, CDR1 is LNHDA and CDR2 is SQIVND (reference sequence). The CDR3 contains 16 residues. In nucleotides, the CDR3 is TGTGCCAGTAGTCCCCCTAGGACTAGGAGAGGAGAGACCCAGTACTTC. It specifies CASSPPRTRRGETQYF.

The rearrangement links TRBV5-1 to TRBJ2-1; D ambiguous. This CDR3 spans 13 amino acids. Trimming took 0 bases from V and 8 from J, leaving 9 bases between them. Germline V CDR1 and CDR2: SGHRS, YFSETQ. CDR3 region: CASSLGSLDEQFF. The CDR3 bases are TGCGCCAGCAGCTTGGGCAGTCTCGATGAGCAGTTCTTC.

This chain connects TRBV7-3 to TRBJ2-7; 9 nucleotides align to TRBD2. The germline V gene encodes CDR1 SGHTA and CDR2 FQGTGA. The CDR3 runs to 15 residues. J was trimmed by 3 bases and V by 5 bases; bases with no gene match: 8. This CDR3 reads CASSEAGTSLYEQYF. CDR3 nucleotide sequence: TGTGCCAGCAGCGAAGCCGGGACTAGCCTCTACGAGCAGTACTTC.

Only a few counts were recorded for this clone. The chain couples TRBV9 to TRBJ2-2, with 7 bases lining up with TRBD1. V dropped 3 bases and J dropped 4; count of bases not matched to a gene: 3. The CDR3 totals 14 residues. Germline CDR1 is SGDLS and CDR2 is YYNGEE. The CDR3 spells CASSAGQSTGELFF. The CDR3 DNA follows: TGTGCCAGCAGCGCGGGACAGAGCACCGGGGAGCTGTTTTTT.

This clone appeared once. The V gene is TRBV7-8, the J gene TRBJ1-5; D perhaps matches TRBD1 (6 bases). The CDR3 contains 16 residues. V was trimmed by 1 base and J by 5 bases, leaving 15 bases between them. Germline CDR1 SGHVS, CDR2 FQNEAQ. The CDR3 sequence: CASSLELTGNYQPQHF. The CDR3 coding sequence is TGTGCCAGCAGCTTAGAGTTAACAGGGAATTATCAGCCCCAGCATTTT.

V usage is TRBV2 and J usage is TRBJ2-3; the D is unclear. V lost 8 bases and J 8 bases, leaving 14 bases between the germline ends. This CDR3 has 12 amino acids. Germline assignment: CDR1 SNHLY and CDR2 FYNNEI. The CDR3 region is CASSESPVTQYF. CDR3 in DNA: TGTGCCAGCTCCGAGAGCCCGGTTACGCAGTATTTT. Filled out from reference TRBV2 and TRBJ2-3, the complete variable domain reads EPEVTQTPSHQVTQMGQEVILRCVPISNHLYFYWYRQILGQKVEFLVSFYNNEISEKSEIFDDQFSVERPDGSNFTLKIRSTKLEDSAMYFCASSESPVTQYFGPGTRLTVL.

This clone was seen only once. V and J are TRBV27 and TRBJ2-7; the D gene is possibly TRBD2 (6 bases). The germline V gene encodes CDR1 MNHEY and CDR2 SMNVEV (reference sequence). Trimming stripped 4 bases from V and 3 bases from J, with 13 bases between. The CDR3 length is 14 residues. The DNA for the CDR3 is TGTGCCAGCAGTTGGACGGAGACTAGCTACGAGCAGTACTTC. Translated, it gives CASSWTETSYEQYF.

The chain joins TRBV9 to TRBJ2-5; 9 bases fit TRBD1. CDR3 length: 15 residues. CDR1 SGDLS and CDR2 YYNGEE come from the germline V gene. The trim removed 4 bases at V and 4 bases at J, leaving 8 bases unmatched. CDR3 protein: CASSSGTGRGETQYF. In DNA, the CDR3 is TGTGCCAGCAGCTCCGGGACAGGGAGGGGAGAGACCCAGTACTTC.

Worth noting for this clone: A junction boundary mismatches the germline segment, possibly from a read error. The V and J genes are TRBV10-3 and TRBJ2-7; TRBD2 matches 8 bases. The CDR3 spans 12 residues. The germline V gene encodes CDR1 ENHRY and CDR2 SYGVKD. The CDR3 here is CAISESGTRVNF. In DNA, the CDR3 is TGTGCCATCAGTGAGTCCGGGACTAGGGTTAACTTC.

The chain carries TRBV7-2 and TRBJ2-2; D is unresolved. This CDR3 has 13 amino acids. Trimming cost V 1 base and J 4 bases, with 4 bases left between them. The germline V gene has CDR1 SGHTA and CDR2 FQGNSA. CDR3 nucleotides: TGTGCCAGCAGCTTAGTCCTCACCGGGGAGCTGTTTTTT. Translation: CASSLVLTGELFF. The full variable domain, completed using reference TRBV7-2 and TRBJ2-2, is GAGVSQSPSNKVTEKGKDVELRCDPISGHTALYWYRQSLGQGLEFLIYFQGNSAPDKSGLPSDRFSAERTGGSVSTLTIQRTQQEDSAVYLCASSLVLTGELFFGEGSRLTVL.

The chain combines TRBV6-5 with TRBJ1-6; 7 nucleotides agree with TRBD1. Losses at the gene ends were 5 bases for V and 8 bases for J; bases not matched to a gene: 9. Germline CDR1 and CDR2: MNHEY and SVGAGI. This CDR3 has 15 amino acids. CDR3 in DNA: TGTGCCAGCAGTCCTACCGGGACAGCTTATTCACCCCTCCACTTT. It codes for CASSPTGTAYSPLHF.

The chain joins TRBV10-3 to TRBJ1-1, with D perhaps matching TRBD1 (5 bases). The CDR3 loop spans 12 amino acids. CDR1 ENHRY and CDR2 SYGVKD come from the germline V gene. The V gene lost 6 bases and the J gene lost 5 bases, with 10 bases spanning the gap. CDR3 loop: CAIRTTGTEAFF. The CDR3 DNA follows: TGTGCCATCAGAACCACAGGAACTGAAGCTTTCTTT.

The chain recombines TRBV14 with TRBJ2-2, with D tentatively TRBD2 (6 bases). The length of the CDR3 is 15 residues. Germline V gene data show CDR1 as SGHDN and CDR2 as FVKESK. Trimming took off 1 base at V and 4 bases at J, with 10 bases between the two ends. In DNA form, the CDR3 reads TGTGCCAGCAGCCAAGCCGGGGGACCCACCGGGGAGCTGTTTTTT. It is translated as CASSQAGGPTGELFF.